Below, 21 T cell receptor beta chains from the same sample are listed, as sequenced in a study of T-cell memory formation after mild COVID-19. TCRdb fed the 5' RACE reads into MiXCR, producing one record per CDR3 protein. This sample has approximately 240,000 distinct CDR3 sequences, with 16% found just once. Sequencing input: PBMCs or a T cell subset sorted from them (not recorded which). The receptor set was obtained from a young man who had mild COVID-19 (a few samples of this study predate the infection). Cell type and time point are not known.

Many counts were recorded for this clonotype. The chain combines TRBV7-9 with TRBJ2-3; maybe TRBD2 (8 bases). The CDR3 has 15 amino acids. V was clipped by 10 bases and J by 2 bases, with 19 bases between them. CDR1 is SEHNR and CDR2 is FQNEAQ in the germline V gene (reference sequence). The CDR3: CATPREGAFTDTQYF. The CDR3 coding sequence is TGTGCCACCCCCCGGGAGGGGGCCTTCACAGATACGCAGTATTTT.

This clonotype was counted a few times. The V gene is TRBV29-1, the J gene TRBJ2-5; TRBD1 agrees at 9 bases. V lost 6 bases, J lost 5 bases, and 13 bases stayed unmatched. Germline CDR1 SQVTM, CDR2 ANQGSEA. This CDR3 is built from 15 residues. CDR3 sequence reads: CSVTTGTGLGETQYF. Written as DNA, the CDR3 is TGCAGCGTAACCACCGGGACAGGGTTAGGGGAGACCCAGTACTTC.

This clonotype came up a few times. The CDR3 DNA is TGTGCCAGCCGACCTGGGGGTGACAATGAGCAGTTCTTC. This translates into CASRPGGDNEQFF. The V gene is TRBV11-2, the J gene TRBJ2-1, with D perhaps being TRBD1 or TRBD2 (5 bases each). The CDR3 is made up of 13 amino acids. Germline values: CDR1 SGHAT, CDR2 FQNNGV. The V end lost 8 bases, the J end lost 5 bases, and 13 bases lay between the germline ends. Based on the CDR3 plus reference TRBV11-2 and TRBJ2-1, the full variable domain is EAGVAQSPRYKIIEKRQSVAFWCNPISGHATLYWYQQILGQGPKLLIQFQNNGVVDDSQLPKDRFSAERLKGVDSTLKIQPAKLEDSAVYLCASRPGGDNEQFFGPGTRLTVL.

This clonotype was counted many times. V is TRBV5-1 and J is TRBJ2-5, with 9 bases identical to TRBD2. V trimming: 5 bases; J trimming: 2 bases; junction bases outside the gene matches: 10. The CDR3 runs 16 residues. Looked up from germline, CDR1 is SGHRS and CDR2 is YFSETQ. The CDR3 DNA reads as TGCGCCAGCAGACCCCAGACTAGCGGAACACAAGAGACCCAGTACTTC. As protein: CASRPQTSGTQETQYF.

The chain carries TRBV7-3 and TRBJ2-3; the match to TRBD2 covers 7 bases. Germline V gene lookup returns CDR1 SGHTA and CDR2 FQGTGA. The CDR3 is 17 amino acids. With V trimmed by 3 bases and J by 1 base, 10 bases remained unmatched. CDR3 region: CASSFRLRGDRTDTQYF. CDR3 in DNA: TGTGCCAGCAGCTTTCGGCTTCGGGGGGACCGCACAGATACGCAGTATTTT.

The chain uses TRBV7-9 and TRBJ2-3, with 11 positions matching TRBD2. Germline V gene lookup returns CDR1 SEHNR and CDR2 FQNEAQ (reference sequence). With V trimmed by 4 bases and J by 4 bases, 7 bases remained unmatched. This CDR3 contains 16 residues. The CDR3 bases are TGTGCCAGCAGCTCAACCCTAGCGGGGGGCTCAGATACGCAGTATTTT. Its protein product is CASSSTLAGGSDTQYF. The variable domain in full, completed from reference TRBV7-9 and TRBJ2-3, reads DTGVSQNPRHKITKRGQNVTFRCDPISEHNRLYWYRQTLGQGPEFLTYFQNEAQLEKSRLLSDRFSAERPKGSFSTLEIQRTEQGDSAMYLCASSSTLAGGSDTQYFGPGTRLTVL.

This chain uses TRBV28 with TRBJ1-3, with D possibly being TRBD1 (5 bases). CDR1 and CDR2 from the germline V gene are MDHEN and SYDVKM. This CDR3 region has 16 residues. Trimming removed 3 bases at V and 0 bases at J, with 12 bases between. The CDR3 coding sequence is TGTGCCAGCAGTTTGGGGCACCGAAGCTCTGGAAACACCATATATTTT. It yields the protein CASSLGHRSSGNTIYF.

The J gene is TRBJ1-3, the V gene TRBV4-1; 8 nucleotides match TRBD1. The germline CDR1 and CDR2 sequences are MGHRA and YSYEKL. V was clipped by 0 bases and J by 4 bases; unmatched bases: 5. This CDR3 region has 16 residues. Here the CDR3 DNA reads TGCGCCAGCAGCCAAGATCGGACAGGGAAAGGAAACACCATATATTTT. Translating it yields CASSQDRTGKGNTIYF.

V gene TRBV28 combines with J gene TRBJ1-1; possibly TRBD1 for D (5 bases). Germline CDR1 is MDHEN and CDR2 is SYDVKM. The CDR3 covers 13 residues. With 6 bases removed from V and 11 bases from J, the gap between germline ends came to 19 bases. For the CDR3, the DNA is TGTGCCAGCAGGCCGGGACTTGAGGGGAGGGCTTTCTTT. Translating it yields CASRPGLEGRAFF.

The chain links TRBV20-1 to TRBJ2-5, with 8 nucleotides matching TRBD1. Germline V gene sequence: CDR1 DFQATT, CDR2 SNEGSKA (reference sequence). With 6 bases clipped from V and 2 bases from J, the junction kept 5 bases outside the gene matches. This CDR3 is built from 13 residues. CDR3 loop: CSAAYRGQETQYF. The CDR3 DNA follows: TGCAGTGCAGCTTACAGGGGGCAAGAGACCCAGTACTTC.

This chain uses TRBV12-3 or TRBV12-4 with TRBJ2-7, with D possibly matching TRBD2 (6 bases). V gave up 5 bases and J gave up 4 bases, with 18 bases separating them. The CDR3 length is 15 residues. The CDR3 DNA follows: TGTGCCAGCAGTAGGGGACTGGGGGACCCTTACGAGCAGTACTTC. This sequence encodes CASSRGLGDPYEQYF.

This clonotype was seen a handful of times. This rearrangement joins TRBV5-5 to TRBJ1-2; D not certain. The CDR3 loop spans 14 amino acids. Looked up from germline, CDR1 is SGHKS and CDR2 is YYEKEE (reference sequence). With 0 bases removed from V and 4 bases from J, the gap between germline ends came to 10 bases. CDR3 sequence: CASSLEATIYGYTF. DNA of the CDR3: TGTGCCAGCAGCTTGGAGGCAACTATCTATGGCTACACCTTC.

J is TRBJ2-5 and V is TRBV20-1, with D unresolved. CDR3 size: 17 residues. Germline V gene lookup returns CDR1 DFQATT and CDR2 SNEGSKA (reference sequence). Trimming left V 0 bases short and J 0 bases short, with 17 bases between. CDR3 region: CSARDFLGSGNQETQYF. CDR3 DNA: TGCAGTGCTAGAGATTTCTTAGGGTCGGGCAACCAAGAGACCCAGTACTTC.

The V call is TRBV6-5, the J call TRBJ1-1, with D maybe TRBD1 (5 bases). V was pared by 7 bases and J by 0 bases, with 18 bases between. The CDR3 runs 16 residues. In germline, CDR1 is MNHEY, CDR2 SVGAGI. CDR3 bases: TGTGCCAGCACCCGATTTCGGGGCTCCATGAACACTGAAGCTTTCTTT. It yields the protein CASTRFRGSMNTEAFF.

J is TRBJ2-3 and V is TRBV28; no reliable D call. There are 14 residues in the CDR3. Germline assignment: CDR1 MDHEN and CDR2 SYDVKM. Trimming removed 4 bases from V and 0 bases from J, with 8 bases in between. CDR3 sequence (DNA): TGTGCCAGCAGTTCAAAGGGAAGCACAGATACGCAGTATTTT. Translation gives CASSSKGSTDTQYF.

The chain is built from TRBV6-5 and TRBJ2-3; 10 nucleotides align to TRBD1. The CDR3 has 19 residues. Germline CDR1 is MNHEY and CDR2 is SVGAGI. The ends lost 6 bases at V and 6 bases at J; junction bases unmatched: 21. The CDR3 coding sequence is TGTGCCAGCAGACTCAGGGACAGGGGACACCTCCGTACGTCGGATACGCAGTATTTT. It yields the protein CASRLRDRGHLRTSDTQYF.

V gene TRBV9 combines with J gene TRBJ1-2; D gene ambiguous. The V end was cut by 0 bases, the J end by 5 bases, with 11 bases between. The CDR3 runs 14 residues. CDR1 is SGDLS and CDR2 is YYNGEE in the germline V gene. CDR3 amino acids: CASSVVAGKYGYTF. The CDR3 DNA follows: TGTGCCAGCAGCGTAGTGGCGGGGAAATATGGCTACACCTTC. The whole variable domain, remainder taken from reference TRBV9 and TRBJ1-2, is DSGVTQTPKHLITATGQRVTLRCSPRSGDLSVYWYQQSLDQGLQFLIQYYNGEERAKGNILERFSAQQFPDLHSELNLSSLELGDSALYFCASSVVAGKYGYTFGSGTRLTVV.

In its sample, this clonotype was seen many times. Relative to the germline gene, one junction end is altered; a read error may explain this. This rearrangement joins TRBV5-1 to TRBJ2-5; TRBD1 matches at 7 bases. The CDR3 has 14 residues. Per germline, CDR1 SGHRS and CDR2 YFSETQ. The CDR3 reads CASSLGDSQETQYF. As DNA, the CDR3 is TGTGCCAGCAGCTTGGGGGACAGCCAAGAGACCCAGTACTTC.

This rearrangement joins TRBV7-2 to TRBJ1-1; 7 nucleotides align to TRBD1. The CDR3 totals 14 residues. V lost 5 bases and J lost 7; bases outside the gene matches: 10. Per germline, CDR1 SGHTA and CDR2 FQGNSA. In DNA form, the CDR3 reads TGTGCCAGCAGCGGTCGACAGGGACTCGGTGAAGCTTTCTTT. Translated, it gives CASSGRQGLGEAFF.

In its sample, this clonotype was seen a few times. V and J are TRBV5-6 and TRBJ2-5; maybe TRBD2 (5 bases). CDR3 length equals 15 residues. Trimming took 2 bases from V and 1 from J, leaving 12 bases between them. CDR1 is SGHDT and CDR2 is YYEEEE in the germline V gene. The CDR3 DNA is TGTGCCAGCAGCTTTCGCGGGCGCTTCCAAGAGACCCAGTACTTC. This translates into CASSFRGRFQETQYF.

The chain has TRBV11-2 and TRBJ1-5; D ambiguous. CDR3 length: 14 residues. Germline-derived CDR1 and CDR2 are SGHAT and FQNNGV. Trimming cost V 5 bases and J 5 bases, with 13 bases left between them. The DNA of the CDR3 is TGTGCCAGCAGCAGTTCGACACCTGATCAGCCCCAGCATTTT. It codes for CASSSSTPDQPQHF.